This T cell receptor (beta chain) was sequenced during a study of post-analysis software for immune sequencing data. The CDR3 covers 15 residues. Germline V CDR1 and CDR2: LGHDT, YNNKEL (reference sequence). The V gene end was trimmed by 1 base and the J gene end by 5 bases; junction bases not matched to a gene: 6. Whole-study findings and limits: About 5 TRBV segments (TRBV5-6, TRBV5-1 and TRBV20-1 among them) occurred more frequently in patients than in controls. When compared against controls, multiple sclerosis patients showed significantly lower normalized Chao1 diversity.

Prepared libraries of TCR beta cDNA carried unique molecular identifiers. Each batch of about 0.9 to 10 million T cells produced 500,000 to 600,000 cDNA molecules. One entry per CDR3 protein, called by TCRdb with MiXCR from the PCR reads. The sample yields about 540,000 distinct CDR3 sequences, around 31% seen once. A word on this clonotype: Its specificity is not known.

This sequence joins TRBV3-1 and TRBJ2-3, with 7 bases matching TRBD2. Material: blood. This clonotype was obtained from a girl younger than 18 with multiple sclerosis. CDR3 sequence (DNA): TGTGCCAGCAGCCAAGTTGCGGGGGTCATAGATACGCAGTATTTT. Protein product: CASSQVAGVIDTQYF.